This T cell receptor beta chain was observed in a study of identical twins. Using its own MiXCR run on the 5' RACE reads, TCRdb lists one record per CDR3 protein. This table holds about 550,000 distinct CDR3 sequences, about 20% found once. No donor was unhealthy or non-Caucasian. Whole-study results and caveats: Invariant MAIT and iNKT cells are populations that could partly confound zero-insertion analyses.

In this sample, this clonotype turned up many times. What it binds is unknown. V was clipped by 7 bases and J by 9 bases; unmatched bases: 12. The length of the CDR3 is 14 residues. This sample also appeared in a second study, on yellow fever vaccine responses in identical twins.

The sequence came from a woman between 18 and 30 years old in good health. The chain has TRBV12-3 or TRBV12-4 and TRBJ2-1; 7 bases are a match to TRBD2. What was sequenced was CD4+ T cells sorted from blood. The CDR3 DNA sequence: TGTGCCAGCACTCTAAGTCCGAGCGGGGTTGAGCAGTTCTTC. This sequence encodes CASTLSPSGVEQFF.